The clone carrying this T cell receptor (beta chain) was recorded at least ten times. What it binds is unknown. This specimen belongs to a study of read filtering for tumor transcriptome and immune sequencing. The wider study: DNase treatment preceded whole-transcriptome library preparation.

Every patient had bone marrow sampled while the disease was active. The library was built from around 400 ng RNA with molecular barcoded adaptors for alpha/delta and beta/gamma chains. TCRdb re-called the reads through MiXCR, storing one row per CDR3 protein. The profile shows fewer than 100,000 distinct CDR3 sequences, approximately 13% of them singletons. Germline CDR1 and CDR2: SQVTM and ANQGSEA. Between the trimmed V and J ends, which lost 8 bases and 0 bases, there was a span of 14 bases. The CDR3 contains 14 residues. Overall study findings and caveats: The sorted CD138-negative fraction was a mixed bone marrow immune population, not purified T cells. In IR-seq, single-read clonotypes were 75% to 90% of clonotypes but around 3.2% of reads.

The specimen sequenced was a population of CD138-negative cells sorted from bone marrow. This sequence originates from a donor aged 40 or over with multiple myeloma. This sequence joins TRBV29-1 and TRBJ2-1; a weak D match, TRBD1 (5 bases). The CDR3 loop is CSMMTASSYNEQFF. The CDR3 coding sequence is TGCAGCATGATGACAGCTAGCTCCTACAATGAGCAGTTCTTC.